This TCR beta chain was captured by sequencing in a study of cytomegalovirus exposure and HLA in healthy donors. Regarding the study as a whole: There were some public TCRs occurring in many donors, but most TCR sequences were rare. Productive rates of about 90% or about 30% were seen for most TCR beta V segments in an earlier analysis. A further, later analysis showed that HLA-associated TCR beta chains (compared with equally common others) were more clonally expanded. V- and J-gene trimming of TCR beta was linked (in a later analysis) to a missense DCLRE1C variant.

The primer mix had 60 Vbeta and 13 Jbeta primers. Data came from immunoSEQ multiplex PCR; TCRdb stores just in-frame clones and leaves some out. The data show some 100,000 clones, with about 68% seen just once and approximately 14% held by the top ten. Remarks on this clone: What it binds is not known.

Input material: PBMCs. This TCR derives from a male donor in good health and CMV-seropositive.

CDR3 DNA: TGTGCCAGTAGTACTACTAGCCGCACCGGGGAGCTGTTTTTT. Translating gives CASSTTSRTGELFF. The chain joins TRBV19 to TRBJ2-2; TRBD2 is a possible D gene (6 bases). The CDR3 consists of 14 residues. Germline V CDR1 and CDR2: LNHDA, SQIVND (reference sequence). V dropped 4 bases and J dropped 4 bases, with 10 bases sitting between them.